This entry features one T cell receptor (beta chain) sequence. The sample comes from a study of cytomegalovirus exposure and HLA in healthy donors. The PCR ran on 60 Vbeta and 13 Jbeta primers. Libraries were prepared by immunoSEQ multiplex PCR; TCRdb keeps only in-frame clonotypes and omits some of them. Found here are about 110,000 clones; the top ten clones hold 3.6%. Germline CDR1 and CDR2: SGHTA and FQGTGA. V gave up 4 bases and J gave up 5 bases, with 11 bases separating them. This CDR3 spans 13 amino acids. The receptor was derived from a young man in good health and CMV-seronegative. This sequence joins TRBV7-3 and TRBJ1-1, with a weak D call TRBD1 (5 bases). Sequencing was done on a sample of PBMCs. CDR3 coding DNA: TGTGCCAGCAGCTGGGACCGGGGGACTGAAGCTTTCTTT. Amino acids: CASSWDRGTEAFF.